This T cell receptor beta chain was profiled in a study of PD-1 blockade in classical Hodgkin lymphoma. Specified time point: newly diagnosed, previously untreated cHL patient sample. Newly diagnosed, untreated classical Hodgkin lymphoma PBMCs provided comparison. Assay used: immunoSEQ multiplex PCR; TCRdb lists only in-frame clones, some missing. The sample gives 17,000 or so clones, 84% of which show up once; under 9% is in the top ten. Study-level points and caveats: Newly diagnosed patients were said to have less baseline TCR diversity than healthy donors did. Differences between repertoires have undefined causes, possibly disease activity or prior therapy.

Comment on this clone: Antigen unknown.

This CDR3 region has 13 residues. CDR1 is MNHNY, CDR2 SVGAGI, per germline (reference sequence). The V and J ends lost 2 bases and 5 bases respectively, with 9 bases between them. The chain recombines TRBV6-6 with TRBJ2-5; D is possibly TRBD2 (6 bases). The receptor comes from a human donor with classical Hodgkin lymphoma. Sequencing used peripheral blood mononuclear cells (PBMCs). Here the CDR3 reads CASSYVGRETQYF. The DNA of the CDR3 is TGTGCCAGCAGTTACGTGGGGAGGGAGACCCAGTACTTC.